The clone carrying this T cell receptor beta chain was observed a handful of times. Germline CDR1 MDHEN, CDR2 SYDVKM. The CDR3 sequence is 12 residues long. The V and J ends lost 8 bases and 0 bases respectively, with 8 bases between them. The data belong to a study of T cell repertoires in cytomegalovirus infection. Via MiXCR, TCRdb re-called the reads, giving one row per CDR3 protein. The table lists more than 400,000 distinct CDR3 sequences, about a quarter of them singletons. The specimen sequenced was PBMCs. The genes are TRBV28 and TRBJ2-7; D gene uncertain. This receptor was obtained from a human donor in good health (CMV status not recorded). Some clones in this sample may be carry-over from other donors' samples. CDR3 bases: TGTGCCAGCGGGATAAGCTCCTACGAGCAGTACTTC. It translates to CASGISSYEQYF.